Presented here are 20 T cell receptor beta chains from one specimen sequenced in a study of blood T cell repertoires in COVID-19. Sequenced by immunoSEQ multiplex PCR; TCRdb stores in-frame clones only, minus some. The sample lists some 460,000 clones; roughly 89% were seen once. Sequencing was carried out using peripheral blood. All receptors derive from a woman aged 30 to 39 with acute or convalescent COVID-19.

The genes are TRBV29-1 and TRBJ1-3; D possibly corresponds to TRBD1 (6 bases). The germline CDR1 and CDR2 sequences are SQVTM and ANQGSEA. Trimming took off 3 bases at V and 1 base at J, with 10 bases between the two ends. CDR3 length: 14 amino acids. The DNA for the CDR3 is TGCAGCGTTGAGGGCACAGGGTCTGGAAACACCATATATTTT. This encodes CSVEGTGSGNTIYF.

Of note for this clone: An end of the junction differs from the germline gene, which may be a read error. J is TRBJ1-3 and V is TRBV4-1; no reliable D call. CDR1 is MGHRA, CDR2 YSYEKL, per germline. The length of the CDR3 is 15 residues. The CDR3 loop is CASSQDEGIGDTIYF. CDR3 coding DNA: TGCGCCAGCAGCCAAGATGAGGGTATTGGAGACACCATATATTTT.

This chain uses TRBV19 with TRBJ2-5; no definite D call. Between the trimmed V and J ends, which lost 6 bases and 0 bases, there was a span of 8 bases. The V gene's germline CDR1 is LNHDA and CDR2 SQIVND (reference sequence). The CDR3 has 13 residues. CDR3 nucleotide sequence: TGTGCCAGTAGCAAGGAGTACCAAGAGACCCAGTACTTC. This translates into CASSKEYQETQYF.

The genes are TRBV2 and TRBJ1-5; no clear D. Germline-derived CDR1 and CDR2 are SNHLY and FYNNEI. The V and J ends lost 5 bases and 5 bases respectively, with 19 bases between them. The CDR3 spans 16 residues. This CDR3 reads CASSLLTSRAHQPQHF. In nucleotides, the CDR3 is TGTGCCAGCAGTCTTCTTACTTCGAGGGCGCATCAGCCCCAGCATTTT.

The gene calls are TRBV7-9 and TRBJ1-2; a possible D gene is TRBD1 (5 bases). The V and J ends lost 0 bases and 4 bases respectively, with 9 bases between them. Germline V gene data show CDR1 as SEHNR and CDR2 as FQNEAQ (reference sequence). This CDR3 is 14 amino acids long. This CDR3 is CASSLAGGFYGYTF. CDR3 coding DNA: TGTGCCAGCAGCTTAGCGGGGGGTTTCTATGGCTACACCTTC.

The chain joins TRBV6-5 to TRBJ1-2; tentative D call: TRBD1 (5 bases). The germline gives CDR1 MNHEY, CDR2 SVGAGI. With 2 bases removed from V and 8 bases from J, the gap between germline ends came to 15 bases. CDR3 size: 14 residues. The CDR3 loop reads CASSYQKGLGGYTF. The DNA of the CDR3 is TGTGCCAGCAGTTACCAGAAGGGGCTTGGAGGCTACACCTTC.

The CDR3 is CAISGVLDRGSYNEQFF. As DNA, the CDR3 is TGTGCCATCAGTGGTGTTTTGGACCGGGGGTCCTACAATGAGCAGTTCTTC. V is TRBV10-3 and J is TRBJ2-1; weak D call: TRBD2 (6 bases). CDR3 length equals 17 residues. V was trimmed by 4 bases and J by 1 base, leaving 17 bases between them. CDR1 and CDR2 from the germline V gene are ENHRY and SYGVKD.

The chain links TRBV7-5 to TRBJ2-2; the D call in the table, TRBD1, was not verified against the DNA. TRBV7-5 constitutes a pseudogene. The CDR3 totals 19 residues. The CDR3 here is CVRSLVGGQAAPNTGELFF. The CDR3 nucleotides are TGTGTCAGAAGCTTAGTAGGGGGACAGGCCGCTCCAAACACCGGGGAGCTGTTTTTT.

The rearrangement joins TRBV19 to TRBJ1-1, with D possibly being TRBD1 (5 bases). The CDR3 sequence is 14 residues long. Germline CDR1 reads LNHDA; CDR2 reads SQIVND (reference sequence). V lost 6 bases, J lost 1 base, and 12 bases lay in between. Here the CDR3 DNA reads TGTGCCAGTAGCAGGGCAGGGTCGAACACTGAAGCTTTCTTT. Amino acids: CASSRAGSNTEAFF.

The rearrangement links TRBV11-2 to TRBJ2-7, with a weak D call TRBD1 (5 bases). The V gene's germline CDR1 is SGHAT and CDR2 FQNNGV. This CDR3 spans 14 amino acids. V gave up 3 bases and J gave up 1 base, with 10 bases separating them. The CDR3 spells CASSFREKSYEQYF. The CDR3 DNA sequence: TGTGCCAGCAGCTTCAGGGAAAAATCCTACGAGCAGTACTTC.

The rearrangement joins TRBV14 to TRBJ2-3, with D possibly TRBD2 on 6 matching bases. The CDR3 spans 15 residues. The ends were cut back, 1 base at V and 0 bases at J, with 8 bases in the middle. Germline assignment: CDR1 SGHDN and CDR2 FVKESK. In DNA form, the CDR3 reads TGTGCCAGCAGCCAAGTTCGGGGGAGCACAGATACGCAGTATTTT. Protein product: CASSQVRGSTDTQYF.

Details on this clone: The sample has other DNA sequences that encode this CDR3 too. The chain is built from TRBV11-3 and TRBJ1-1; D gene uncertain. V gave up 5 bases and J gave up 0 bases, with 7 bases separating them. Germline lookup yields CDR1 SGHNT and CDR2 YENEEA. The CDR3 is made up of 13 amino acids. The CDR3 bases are TGTGCCAGCAGCCAATACATGAACACTGAAGCTTTCTTT. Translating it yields CASSQYMNTEAFF.

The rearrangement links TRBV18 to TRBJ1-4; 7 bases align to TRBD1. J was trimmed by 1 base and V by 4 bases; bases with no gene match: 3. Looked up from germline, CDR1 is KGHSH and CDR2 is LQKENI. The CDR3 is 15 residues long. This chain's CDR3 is CASSLYRGTNEKLFF. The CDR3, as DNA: TGTGCCAGCTCACTTTACAGGGGAACTAATGAAAAACTGTTTTTT. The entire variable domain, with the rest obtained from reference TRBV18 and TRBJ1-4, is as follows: NAGVMQNPRHLVRRRGQEARLRCSPMKGHSHVYWYRQLPEEGLKFMVYLQKENIIDESGMPKERFSAEFPKEGPSILRIQQVVRGDSAAYFCASSLYRGTNEKLFFGSGTQLSVL.

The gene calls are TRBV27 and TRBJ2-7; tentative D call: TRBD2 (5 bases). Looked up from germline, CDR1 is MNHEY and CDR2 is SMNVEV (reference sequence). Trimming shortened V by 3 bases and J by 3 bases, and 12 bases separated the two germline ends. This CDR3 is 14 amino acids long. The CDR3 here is CASSLSGYNYEQYF. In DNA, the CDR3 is TGTGCCAGCAGTTTGTCGGGGTACAACTACGAGCAGTACTTC.

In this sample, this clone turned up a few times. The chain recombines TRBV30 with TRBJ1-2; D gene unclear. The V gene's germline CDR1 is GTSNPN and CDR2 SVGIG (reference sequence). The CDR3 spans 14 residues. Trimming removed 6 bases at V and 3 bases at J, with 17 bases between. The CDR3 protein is CACQDVKGYYGYTF. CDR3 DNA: TGTGCCTGTCAGGATGTAAAAGGATACTATGGCTACACCTTC.

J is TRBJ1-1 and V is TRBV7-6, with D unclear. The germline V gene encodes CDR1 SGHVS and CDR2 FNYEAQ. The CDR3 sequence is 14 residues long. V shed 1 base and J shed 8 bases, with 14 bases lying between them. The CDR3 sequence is CASSLGGQVAEAFF. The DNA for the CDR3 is TGTGCCAGCAGCTTAGGAGGGCAGGTCGCCGAAGCTTTCTTT.

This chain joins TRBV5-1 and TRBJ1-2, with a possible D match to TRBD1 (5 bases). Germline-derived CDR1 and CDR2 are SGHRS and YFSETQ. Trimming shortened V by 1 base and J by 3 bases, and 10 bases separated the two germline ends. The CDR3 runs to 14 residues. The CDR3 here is CASSLYGRDYGYTF. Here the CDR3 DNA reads TGCGCCAGCAGCTTGTACGGCAGGGACTATGGCTACACCTTC.

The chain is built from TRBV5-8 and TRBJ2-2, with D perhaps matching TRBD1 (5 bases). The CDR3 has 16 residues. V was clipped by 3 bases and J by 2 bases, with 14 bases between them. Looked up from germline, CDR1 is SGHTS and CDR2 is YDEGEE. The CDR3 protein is CASSWEMTVNTGELFF. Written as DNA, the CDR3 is TGTGCCAGCAGCTGGGAAATGACAGTAAACACCGGGGAGCTGTTTTTT.

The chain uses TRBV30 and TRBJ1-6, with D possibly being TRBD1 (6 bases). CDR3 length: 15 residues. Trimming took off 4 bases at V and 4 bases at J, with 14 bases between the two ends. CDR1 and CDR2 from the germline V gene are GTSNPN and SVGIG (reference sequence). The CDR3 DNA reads TGTGCCTGGAAGACTCTAGGGACATATAATTCACCCCTCCACTTT. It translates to CAWKTLGTYNSPLHF. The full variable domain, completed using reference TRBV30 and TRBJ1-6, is SQTIHQWPATLVQPVGSPLSLECTVEGTSNPNLYWYRQAAGRGLQLLFYSVGIGQISSEVPQNLSASRPQDRQFILSSKKLLLSDSGFYLCAWKTLGTYNSPLHFGNGTRLTVT.

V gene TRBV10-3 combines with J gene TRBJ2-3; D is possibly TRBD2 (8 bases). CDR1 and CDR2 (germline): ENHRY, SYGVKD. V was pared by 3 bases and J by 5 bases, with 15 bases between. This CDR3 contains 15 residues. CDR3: CAISDGGAGGDTQYF. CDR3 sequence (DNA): TGTGCCATCAGTGACGGGGGGGCAGGGGGAGATACGCAGTATTTT.